This T cell receptor beta chain was recorded in a study of cytotoxic CD8 clonotypes in ibrutinib-treated CLL. Study summary: The patient breakdown showed about ten relapsed/refractory and approximately 14 treatment-naive cases, with fewer than 18 IGHV unmutated.

Around 2 micrograms of genomic DNA (from cryopreserved PBMCs) were used for TCR beta libraries. General study results and limits: Public clonotypes (which were uncommon) either contracted or remained stable on treatment. In comparison with age-matched healthy donors, baseline clonality was higher and tracked circulating CD8+ T-cell counts.

About this clone itself: Its antigen remains unknown.

The method was immunoSEQ multiplex PCR; TCRdb's version includes in-frame clones alone and lacks a portion of them. Altogether around 250,000 clones are present, 60% to 75% being singletons, with the ten largest covering 15%. Per germline, CDR1 SGHRS and CDR2 YFSETQ. V gave up 4 bases and J gave up 1 base, with 14 bases separating them. The CDR3 length is 16 residues. The J gene is TRBJ2-2, the V gene TRBV5-1; D perhaps matches TRBD1 (5 bases). The clonotype was recovered from a human donor with chronic lymphocytic leukemia. Material: PBMCs, obtained after 24 months of ibrutinib treatment. The chain's CDR3 is CASSKNGGQNTGELFF. The CDR3 nucleotides are TGCGCCAGCAGCAAGAACGGCGGACAGAACACCGGGGAGCTGTTTTTT.